Each of the 30 T cell receptor beta chains below was sequenced from the same sample in a study of cytomegalovirus exposure and HLA in healthy donors. It was with 60 Vbeta and 13 Jbeta primers that the PCR ran. Profiled with immunoSEQ multiplex PCR; TCRdb holds only in-frame clones, not every one. Here the sample spans fewer than 85,000 clones, roughly 70% being singletons. Specimen: PBMCs. These receptors all stem from a man aged 60-69 years in good health and CMV-seropositive.

This clone has only one observation. V is TRBV29-1 and J is TRBJ2-7; D is ambiguous. Germline V CDR1 and CDR2: SQVTM, ANQGSEA. The CDR3 has 13 amino acids. Trimming removed 1 base from V and 2 bases from J, with 9 bases in between. In DNA, the CDR3 is TGCAGCGTTGAAGGGGCAGACGCCTACGAGCAGTACTTC. Protein sequence: CSVEGADAYEQYF.

This clone came up once. V gene TRBV6-1 combines with J gene TRBJ1-2, with D possibly being TRBD1 (6 bases). Trimming removed 11 bases from V and 2 bases from J, with 12 bases in between. Germline-derived CDR1 and CDR2 are MNHNS and SASEGT. The CDR3 consists of 12 residues. The CDR3 is CAYRTENYGYTF. CDR3 DNA sequence: TGTGCCTATCGGACAGAAAACTATGGCTACACCTTC.

The chain combines TRBV10-3 with TRBJ1-1; TRBD1 matches 12 bases. V trimming: 9 bases; J trimming: 7 bases; junction bases outside the gene matches: 9. The CDR3 sequence is 14 residues long. The germline gives CDR1 ENHRY, CDR2 SYGVKD. The CDR3 here is CAIGPGQGANEAFF. In DNA, the CDR3 is TGTGCCATTGGGCCGGGACAGGGGGCGAATGAAGCTTTCTTT.

The CDR3 reads CASSSGTTYNEQFF. CDR3 DNA sequence: TGTGCCAGCAGCTCCGGGACAACCTACAATGAGCAGTTCTTC. The chain links TRBV5-6 to TRBJ2-1; D perhaps matches TRBD1 (6 bases). The V and J ends lost 3 bases and 2 bases respectively, with 9 bases between them. CDR1 and CDR2 (germline): SGHDT, YYEEEE. The CDR3 extends over 14 amino acids.

The chain links TRBV13 to TRBJ2-5, with TRBD1 identical over 8 bases. The V segment lost 3 bases and the J segment 5 bases; nucleotides outside the gene matches: 5. Germline V CDR1 and CDR2: PRHDT, FYEKMQ (reference sequence). CDR3 length: 14 residues. The CDR3: CASSFQGAGETQYF. CDR3 nucleotide sequence: TGTGCCAGCAGCTTCCAGGGGGCTGGGGAGACCCAGTACTTC. Drawing the rest from reference TRBV13 and TRBJ2-5, the complete variable domain is AAGVIQSPRHLIKEKRETATLKCYPIPRHDTVYWYQQGPGQDPQFLISFYEKMQSDKGSIPDRFSAQQFSDYHSELNMSSLELGDSALYFCASSFQGAGETQYFGPGTRLLVL.

The rearrangement joins TRBV29-1 to TRBJ2-7; 8 bases map to TRBD2. Germline V lookup: CDR1 SQVTM, CDR2 ANQGSEA. This CDR3 comprises 15 residues. Germline trimming cut 5 bases from V and 2 bases from J; bases unmatched to any gene: 11. This chain's CDR3 is CSVPRSPGRAYEQYF. The CDR3 bases are TGCAGCGTTCCCCGAAGTCCCGGGAGGGCCTACGAGCAGTACTTC.

The chain recombines TRBV6-4 with TRBJ1-2; the D gene is possibly TRBD1 (6 bases). CDR3 size: 13 residues. Germline V CDR1 and CDR2: MRHNA, SNTAGT. Trimming removed 6 bases from V and 7 bases from J, with 15 bases in between. CDR3: CASSDRRDGGYTF. The CDR3, as DNA: TGTGCCAGCAGCGACAGGCGGGATGGTGGCTACACCTTC.

The V and J genes are TRBV29-1 and TRBJ2-7; possible D gene TRBD2, 5 bases. The CDR3 is made up of 13 amino acids. The germline V gene has CDR1 SQVTM and CDR2 ANQGSEA. V lost 6 bases, J lost 2 bases, and 14 bases lay in between. Here the CDR3 reads CSVWTVITYEQYF. The CDR3 bases are TGCAGCGTATGGACTGTAATCACCTACGAGCAGTACTTC.

The chain links TRBV28 to TRBJ1-5, with D maybe TRBD1 (5 bases). This CDR3 has 16 amino acids. Germline V gene sequence: CDR1 MDHEN, CDR2 SYDVKM. V lost 2 bases and J lost 5, with 16 bases in between. Written as DNA, the CDR3 is TGTGCCAGCAGTTTAAAGGGGTGGTTCTTCCATCAGCCCCAGCATTTT. Translated, it gives CASSLKGWFFHQPQHF.

The chain joins TRBV27 to TRBJ1-2; the match to TRBD1 covers 10 bases. The germline gives CDR1 MNHEY, CDR2 SMNVEV (reference sequence). The V and J ends lost 2 bases and 6 bases, in that order; junction bases with no gene match: 6. The CDR3 spans 15 residues. Here the CDR3 DNA reads TGTGCCAGCAGTTTAACCGGGACAGGGGTAAATGGCTACACCTTC. Protein: CASSLTGTGVNGYTF.

There are a few counts of this clone. The chain uses TRBV6-1 and TRBJ2-6; 7 bases fit TRBD1. Germline CDR1 MNHNS, CDR2 SASEGT. V lost 2 bases, J lost 2 bases, and 0 bases stayed unmatched. This CDR3 contains 15 residues. Here the CDR3 reads CASSEQGAGANVLTF. The DNA of the CDR3 is TGTGCCAGCAGTGAACAGGGGGCTGGGGCCAACGTCCTGACTTTC.

This rearrangement joins TRBV9 to TRBJ2-7, with 8 bases matching TRBD1. The CDR3 runs to 16 residues. Germline assignment: CDR1 SGDLS and CDR2 YYNGEE. V dropped 4 bases and J dropped 9; count of bases not matched to a gene: 18. DNA of the CDR3: TGTGCCAGCAGCCCTCACACCGGGGGACAGGTAGGAGTGCAGTACTTC. Translated, it gives CASSPHTGGQVGVQYF.

The gene calls are TRBV6-1 and TRBJ1-5; no definite D call. The CDR3 totals 14 residues. The germline gives CDR1 MNHNS, CDR2 SASEGT. V shed 0 bases and J shed 7 bases, with 10 bases lying between them. CDR3 sequence (DNA): TGTGCCAGCAGTGAAGCTTCACCTAGACAGCCCCAGCATTTT. Amino acid sequence: CASSEASPRQPQHF.

The chain links TRBV7-2 to TRBJ2-1; maybe TRBD2 (5 bases). V lost 2 bases, J lost 5 bases, and 16 bases lay in between. Germline CDR1 reads SGHTA; CDR2 reads FQGNSA. This CDR3 has 16 residues. For the CDR3, the DNA is TGTGCCAGCAGCTTAACCCTACGGGGTTCTAACAATGAGCAGTTCTTC. Protein: CASSLTLRGSNNEQFF.

A single count supports this clone. The CDR3 region has the DNA TGTGCCAGCGCCAAGACAGGGAGCACCGAGACCCAGTACTTC. Amino acids: CASAKTGSTETQYF. This chain uses TRBV28 with TRBJ2-5; the match to TRBD1 covers 7 bases. The germline V gene has CDR1 MDHEN and CDR2 SYDVKM. This CDR3 spans 14 amino acids. The trim removed 8 bases at V and 5 bases at J, leaving 11 bases unmatched.

The V and J genes are TRBV18 and TRBJ2-1; TRBD1 agrees at 11 bases. The CDR3 spans 14 residues. Germline loops: CDR1 KGHSH, CDR2 LQKENI. With 0 bases clipped from V and 15 bases from J, the junction kept 7 bases outside the gene matches. The CDR3 region is CASSPPGQGAGTFF. CDR3 DNA: TGTGCCAGCTCACCACCAGGACAGGGGGCAGGAACGTTCTTC.

V gene TRBV18 combines with J gene TRBJ2-7, with D possibly TRBD2 on 5 matching bases. CDR3 length: 13 amino acids. CDR1 KGHSH and CDR2 LQKENI come from the germline V gene. Trimming removed 4 bases from V and 5 bases from J, with 12 bases in between. The CDR3 protein is CASSRGLLDEQYF. In DNA form, the CDR3 reads TGTGCCAGCTCACGAGGGCTTTTGGACGAGCAGTACTTC.

The rearrangement uses TRBV29-1 and TRBJ1-2; 10 bases match TRBD1. Germline-derived CDR1 and CDR2 are SQVTM and ANQGSEA. The CDR3 sequence is 15 residues long. V lost 6 bases, J lost 7 bases, and 14 bases stayed unmatched. The DNA of the CDR3 is TGCAGCGTCTTAGGGACAGGGGAATCTCTGGGTGGCTACACCTTC. Amino acids: CSVLGTGESLGGYTF.

This clone was observed a handful of times. The genes are TRBV19 and TRBJ1-5; TRBD1 matches at 7 bases. Germline CDR1 LNHDA, CDR2 SQIVND (reference sequence). V shed 3 bases and J 5 bases; nucleotides not matched to a gene: 7. This CDR3 region has 15 residues. CDR3 sequence: CASSIPTGVDQPQHF. DNA for the CDR3: TGTGCCAGTAGTATCCCAACAGGGGTGGATCAGCCCCAGCATTTT.

The chain couples TRBV6-6 to TRBJ2-7; a weak D match, TRBD1 (6 bases). The V gene lost 0 bases and the J gene lost 2 bases, with 11 bases spanning the gap. The CDR3 runs to 15 residues. Germline V gene data show CDR1 as MNHNY and CDR2 as SVGAGI (reference sequence). The CDR3 DNA is TGTGCCAGCAGTTACTCGACCAGGGGTACCTACGAGCAGTACTTC. It yields the protein CASSYSTRGTYEQYF.

The chain uses TRBV6-1 and TRBJ2-5, with 7 nucleotides matching TRBD2. V lost 3 bases, J lost 5 bases, and 6 bases stayed unmatched. This CDR3 has 14 amino acids. Germline V gene data show CDR1 as MNHNS and CDR2 as SASEGT. CDR3 protein: CASSDRVGGETQYF. The CDR3 bases are TGTGCCAGCAGTGACAGGGTGGGAGGGGAGACCCAGTACTTC.

This chain links TRBV28 with TRBJ1-1; 8 positions match TRBD1. Per germline, CDR1 MDHEN and CDR2 SYDVKM. CDR3 length: 14 amino acids. The V and J ends lost 2 bases and 11 bases, in that order; junction bases with no gene match: 10. The CDR3 bases are TGTGCCAGCAGTTTACGACAGGGGCTCCCCAACGCTTTCTTT. Translation gives CASSLRQGLPNAFF.

The chain links TRBV15 to TRBJ1-1; 9 nucleotides align to TRBD1. The CDR3 covers 12 residues. With V trimmed by 3 bases and J by 8 bases, 1 base remained unmatched. Germline CDR1 reads LNHNV; CDR2 reads YYDKDF (reference sequence). CDR3 amino acids: CATSSGQGEAFF. The CDR3 DNA follows: TGTGCCACCAGCAGCGGACAGGGGGAAGCTTTCTTT.

Details on this clone: One end of the junction varies from germline; a read error may be responsible. The chain uses TRBV7-9 and TRBJ2-7, with a weak D call TRBD1 (6 bases). From germline, CDR1 is SEHNR and CDR2 FQNEAQ (reference sequence). CDR3 length equals 15 residues. DNA for the CDR3: TGTTCCAGCAGCCCTAGGGGGACATCCCTCAGCGAGCAGTACTTC. This translates into CSSSPRGTSLSEQYF.

The V and J genes are TRBV9 and TRBJ2-7, with TRBD1 identical over 11 bases. V gave up 0 bases and J gave up 5 bases; unmatched junction bases: 4. This CDR3 comprises 15 residues. Germline V lookup: CDR1 SGDLS, CDR2 YYNGEE. CDR3 sequence (DNA): TGTGCCAGCAGCGTAGCTGGGACAGGGGGTGACGAGCAGTACTTC. It encodes CASSVAGTGGDEQYF.

The DNA of the CDR3 is TGTGCCAGCTCATCCCGACAGTCCTACGAGCAGTACTTC. Protein sequence: CASSSRQSYEQYF. The V call is TRBV18, the J call TRBJ2-7, with a weak D call TRBD1 (5 bases). CDR3 length: 13 amino acids. V was pared by 5 bases and J by 1 base, with 9 bases between. Germline lookup yields CDR1 KGHSH and CDR2 LQKENI.

This chain joins TRBV2 and TRBJ1-2, with D maybe TRBD1 (5 bases). Trimming pared 7 bases from V and 8 bases from J, leaving 17 bases between. Germline-derived CDR1 and CDR2 are SNHLY and FYNNEI. This CDR3 region has 13 residues. The CDR3 loop reads CASTGIKGSGYTF. The CDR3 nucleotides read TGTGCCAGCACAGGGATTAAAGGTAGCGGCTACACCTTC.

This rearrangement joins TRBV20-1 to TRBJ2-7; 7 nucleotides line up with TRBD1. The junction had 2 bases not matched to a gene; V was cut back by 5 bases and J by 4 bases. Per the germline V gene, CDR1 is DFQATT and CDR2 is SNEGSKA (reference sequence). This CDR3 contains 11 residues. In DNA form, the CDR3 reads TGCAGTGCTGACAGGGATTACGAGCAGTACTTC. Protein product: CSADRDYEQYF.

This chain uses TRBV2 with TRBJ1-2; 10 bases match TRBD1. This CDR3 region has 15 residues. The V segment lost 5 bases and the J segment 6 bases; nucleotides outside the gene matches: 9. Germline assignment: CDR1 SNHLY and CDR2 FYNNEI. CDR3 DNA: TGTGCCAGCAGTTTCCTGACAGGGGGCGAAAATGGCTACACCTTC. This codes for CASSFLTGGENGYTF. The full variable domain, its missing parts supplied by reference TRBV2 and TRBJ1-2, is EPEVTQTPSHQVTQMGQEVILRCVPISNHLYFYWYRQILGQKVEFLVSFYNNEISEKSEIFDDQFSVERPDGSNFTLKIRSTKLEDSAMYFCASSFLTGGENGYTFGSGTRLTVV.

This clone turned up a few times. The chain's CDR3 is CATSSHPAQGGYEQYF. CDR3 DNA: TGTGCCACCAGCAGCCACCCCGCGCAGGGTGGGTACGAGCAGTACTTC. This chain uses TRBV15 with TRBJ2-7, with a possible D match to TRBD1 (5 bases). The CDR3 has 16 amino acids. Trimming took 3 bases from V and 4 from J, leaving 19 bases between them. Germline lookup yields CDR1 LNHNV and CDR2 YYDKDF (reference sequence).